The 15 T cell receptor beta chains in this list originate from one sample, sequenced in a study of cytomegalovirus exposure and HLA in healthy donors. This table comes from immunoSEQ multiplex PCR, and its TCRdb copy is limited to in-frame clones, with some not included. Here the sample spans roughly 150,000 clones, 85% to 90% being singletons. The specimen sequenced was PBMCs. These receptors were taken from a man aged 18 to 29 in good health and CMV-seropositive.

The rearrangement joins TRBV5-8 to TRBJ2-7; TRBD2 might be the D (5 bases). The germline CDR1 and CDR2 sequences are SGHTS and YDEGEE. CDR3 size: 14 residues. The V gene lost 0 bases and the J gene lost 5 bases, with 12 bases spanning the gap. The CDR3 protein is CASSLDGLNDEQYF. DNA for the CDR3: TGTGCCAGCAGCTTGGATGGACTTAATGACGAGCAGTACTTC.

The chain uses TRBV5-1 and TRBJ1-1, with unresolved D. V was cut by 2 bases and J by 4 bases, with 9 bases left in between. CDR1 is SGHRS, CDR2 YFSETQ, per germline. The CDR3 runs to 13 residues. CDR3 loop: CASSFGVGTEAFF. The CDR3 bases are TGCGCCAGCAGCTTCGGGGTCGGCACTGAAGCTTTCTTT.

The table lists this clone with a few counts. The chain uses TRBV9 and TRBJ1-2; D unclear. The germline V gene encodes CDR1 SGDLS and CDR2 YYNGEE. The CDR3 totals 15 residues. Trimming stripped 0 bases from V and 8 bases from J, with 17 bases between. CDR3 amino acids: CASSVGSRVHGGYTF. In DNA form, the CDR3 reads TGTGCCAGCAGCGTAGGTTCGAGGGTCCACGGGGGCTACACCTTC.

The V gene is TRBV11-2, the J gene TRBJ2-7; TRBD1 agrees at 8 bases. Germline values: CDR1 SGHAT, CDR2 FQNNGV. V lost 5 bases and J lost 3; bases outside the gene matches: 3. The CDR3 is 13 residues long. This chain's CDR3 is CASSRTGNYEQYF. CDR3 nucleotides: TGTGCCAGCAGCCGGACAGGGAACTACGAGCAGTACTTC.

The V and J genes are TRBV5-1 and TRBJ2-1; 7 nucleotides agree with TRBD2. From germline, CDR1 is SGHRS and CDR2 YFSETQ. The CDR3 spans 15 residues. V dropped 0 bases and J dropped 5; count of bases not matched to a gene: 5. CDR3 loop: CASSLASGAHNEQFF. The CDR3 coding sequence is TGCGCCAGCAGCTTGGCGAGCGGGGCCCACAATGAGCAGTTCTTC.

The V and J genes are TRBV7-9 and TRBJ2-7; 7 nucleotides agree with TRBD1. Germline assignment: CDR1 SEHNR and CDR2 FQNEAQ (reference sequence). The CDR3 totals 17 residues. V trimming: 5 bases; J trimming: 3 bases; junction bases outside the gene matches: 16. In nucleotides, the CDR3 is TGTGCCAGCAGCCCGGCCACCTTCCTCCGGGACAGCTACGAGCAGTACTTC. Its protein product is CASSPATFLRDSYEQYF. Full variable domain (missing parts from reference TRBV7-9 and TRBJ2-7): DTGVSQNPRHKITKRGQNVTFRCDPISEHNRLYWYRQTLGQGPEFLTYFQNEAQLEKSRLLSDRFSAERPKGSFSTLEIQRTEQGDSAMYLCASSPATFLRDSYEQYFGPGTRLTVT.

This clone was seen once. The J gene is TRBJ1-1, the V gene TRBV7-7; no clear D. CDR1 and CDR2 from the germline V gene are SSHAT and FNYEAQ (reference sequence). This CDR3 comprises 13 residues. V was clipped by 3 bases and J by 1 base, with 6 bases between them. The CDR3, as DNA: TGTGCCAGCAGCTTGCAGAAGAACACTGAAGCTTTCTTT. Encoded protein: CASSLQKNTEAFF.

The CDR3 loop is CASRVGTGVNQPQHF. CDR3 bases: TGTGCCAGCAGGGTGGGGACAGGAGTCAATCAGCCCCAGCATTTT. The chain couples TRBV6-5 to TRBJ1-5; the match to TRBD1 covers 8 bases. The germline V gene has CDR1 MNHEY and CDR2 SVGAGI. With V trimmed by 6 bases and J by 3 bases, 7 bases remained unmatched. This CDR3 is 15 amino acids long.

This chain uses TRBV6-4 with TRBJ2-3, with TRBD2 as a possible D gene (6 bases). The CDR3 has 14 amino acids. Trimming left V 2 bases short and J 0 bases short, with 6 bases between. The germline V gene encodes CDR1 MRHNA and CDR2 SNTAGT. The CDR3 loop is CASSDGTSTDTQYF. The CDR3 DNA reads as TGTGCCAGCAGTGACGGGACTAGCACAGATACGCAGTATTTT.

This clone was observed a handful of times. The chain recombines TRBV10-2 with TRBJ2-5, with TRBD2 as a possible D gene (6 bases). V was clipped by 8 bases and J by 5 bases, with 12 bases between them. CDR1 is WSHSY and CDR2 is SAAADI in the germline V gene. The CDR3 extends over 12 amino acids. The CDR3 sequence: CASRSGDETQYF. CDR3 nucleotide sequence: TGCGCCAGCCGGTCGGGGGATGAGACCCAGTACTTC.

V and J are TRBV6-1 and TRBJ2-1; the D gene is possibly TRBD2 (5 bases). Germline V gene sequence: CDR1 MNHNS, CDR2 SASEGT. V lost 4 bases and J 0 bases, leaving 13 bases between the germline ends. The CDR3 covers 16 residues. CDR3 DNA sequence: TGTGCCAGCAGTGGACGTAGAGGGAGCTCCTACAATGAGCAGTTCTTC. It yields the protein CASSGRRGSSYNEQFF.

This clone was observed a single time. V gene TRBV4-1 combines with J gene TRBJ2-7; a weak D match, TRBD1 (5 bases). The CDR3 extends over 13 amino acids. Trimming left V 0 bases short and J 3 bases short, with 6 bases between. From germline, CDR1 is MGHRA and CDR2 YSYEKL. The CDR3 spells CASSQDRGYEQYF. The CDR3 region has the DNA TGCGCCAGCAGCCAAGATAGGGGCTACGAGCAGTACTTC.

The rearrangement links TRBV12-2 to TRBJ1-6. TRBV12-2 counts as a pseudogene. The CDR3 extends over 19 amino acids. The CDR3 sequence is CASRLDRGLRSSYNSPLHF. The CDR3, as DNA: TGTGCAAGTCGCTTAGACCGGGGATTGAGGAGCTCCTATAATTCACCCCTCCACTTT.

This rearrangement joins TRBV2 to TRBJ2-1, with D uncertain. V was shortened by 7 bases and J by 1 base, with 14 bases between the two germline ends. The CDR3 is 15 amino acids. CDR1 is SNHLY and CDR2 is FYNNEI in the germline V gene. CDR3: CASNLRVISYNEQFF. As DNA, the CDR3 is TGTGCCAGCAACCTCCGGGTTATTTCCTACAATGAGCAGTTCTTC.

The chain joins TRBV7-6 to TRBJ1-5; the D is unclear. The CDR3 totals 15 residues. CDR1 and CDR2 (germline): SGHVS, FNYEAQ. V shed 2 bases and J shed 0 bases, with 8 bases lying between them. The CDR3 loop reads CASSLTEGSNQPQHF. The CDR3 DNA reads TGTGCCAGCAGCTTAACAGAGGGTAGCAATCAGCCCCAGCATTTT.